A single sample is the source of the 21 T cell receptor beta chains below, sequenced in a study of shared clonotypes between healthy human individuals. Profiling relied on immunoSEQ multiplex PCR, and the TCRdb table lists in-frame clones only, not all of them. The sample lists hundreds of thousands of clones, 90% to 98% occurring once. Material: memory CD8+ T cells sorted from blood. Subset: CD45RO+ cells pooled with CCR7-negative TemRA cells. The receptors derive from a young man in good health.

The rearrangement uses TRBV5-6 and TRBJ2-5, with D perhaps being TRBD1 or TRBD2 (5 bases each). This CDR3 has 15 residues. Germline V CDR1 and CDR2: SGHDT, YYEEEE. The germline V and J ends were trimmed by 1 base and 5 bases, with 15 bases remaining between them. The CDR3: CASSLKQGPGETQYF. The CDR3 coding sequence is TGTGCCAGCAGCTTGAAGCAGGGACCTGGGGAGACCCAGTACTTC.

V gene TRBV5-1 combines with J gene TRBJ2-5, with D possibly matching TRBD2 (5 bases). This CDR3 has 13 residues. The germline V and J ends were trimmed by 9 bases and 1 base, with 13 bases remaining between them. Germline V gives CDR1 SGHRS, CDR2 YFSETQ. The CDR3 DNA reads TGCGCCACCACGAGGGCCGGCCAAGAGACCCAGTACTTC. Translation gives CATTRAGQETQYF.

The chain links TRBV28 to TRBJ2-7; tentatively, D is TRBD2 (5 bases). Trimming took off 2 bases at V and 4 bases at J, with 15 bases between the two ends. Germline V gene sequence: CDR1 MDHEN, CDR2 SYDVKM. This CDR3 region has 15 residues. The CDR3, as DNA: TGTGCCAGCAGTTTAGGGAGCCTAGGAAGGTACGAGCAGTACTTC. Amino acids: CASSLGSLGRYEQYF.

Of note for this clone: Additional DNA sequences in this sample encode the identical CDR3. This rearrangement joins TRBV20-1 to TRBJ1-2; D not resolved. V was clipped by 5 bases and J by 5 bases, with 6 bases between them. The CDR3 contains 10 residues. Per the germline V gene, CDR1 is DFQATT and CDR2 is SNEGSKA (reference sequence). The CDR3 loop is CSARIYGYTF. CDR3 DNA: TGCAGTGCTCGAATATATGGCTACACCTTC.

V gene TRBV4-1 combines with J gene TRBJ2-7; 9 bases match TRBD2. Trimming at V came to 4 bases and at J to 7 bases, leaving 14 bases not matched to a gene. Germline values: CDR1 MGHRA, CDR2 YSYEKL. CDR3 length equals 16 residues. CDR3 sequence: CASSRLGAGGPGEQYF. The CDR3 DNA sequence: TGCGCCAGCAGCCGCCTGGGGGCGGGAGGGCCGGGAGAGCAGTACTTC.

The chain uses TRBV28 and TRBJ1-2, with a possible D match to TRBD1 (6 bases). Germline assignment: CDR1 MDHEN and CDR2 SYDVKM. The V end lost 10 bases, the J end lost 4 bases, and 22 bases lay between the germline ends. The CDR3 spans 15 residues. CDR3 nucleotides: TGTGCCACGTCCGTCTGGGACACACAAGGCTATGGCTACACCTTC. This sequence encodes CATSVWDTQGYGYTF.

The V gene is TRBV6-5, the J gene TRBJ2-1; D might be TRBD2 (5 bases). Trimming took off 5 bases at V and 5 bases at J, with 16 bases between the two ends. Germline V CDR1 and CDR2: MNHEY, SVGAGI. The CDR3 runs to 15 residues. The CDR3 nucleotides read TGTGCCAGCAGTGCCCTAGGTGGGAGCAACAATGAGCAGTTCTTC. Amino acid sequence: CASSALGGSNNEQFF.

In nucleotides, the CDR3 is TGTGCCAGCAGCTGGGGGGCTAGCGGGCAAGAGACCCAGTACTTC. Protein: CASSWGASGQETQYF. The chain joins TRBV7-2 to TRBJ2-5; 8 nucleotides agree with TRBD2. Losses at the gene ends were 4 bases for V and 2 bases for J; bases not matched to a gene: 6. CDR1 SGHTA and CDR2 FQGNSA come from the germline V gene. This CDR3 comprises 15 residues.

The chain is built from TRBV6-5 and TRBJ2-7, with TRBD2 matching over 8 bases. The CDR3 is made up of 13 amino acids. The V and J ends lost 6 bases and 7 bases, in that order; junction bases with no gene match: 8. The germline CDR1 and CDR2 sequences are MNHEY and SVGAGI. CDR3 DNA sequence: TGTGCCAGCAGCCCCAGACTAGCGAATGAGCAGTACTTC. This gives the protein CASSPRLANEQYF.

This sequence joins TRBV19 and TRBJ2-1; the match to TRBD2 covers 16 bases. Trimming cost V 3 bases and J 4 bases; bases outside gene matches: 6. The CDR3 is 18 amino acids. The germline V gene has CDR1 LNHDA and CDR2 SQIVND (reference sequence). CDR3 residues: CASSIGTSGRARYNEQFF. The DNA of the CDR3 is TGTGCCAGTAGTATCGGGACTAGCGGGAGGGCCAGATACAATGAGCAGTTCTTC.

The chain has TRBV7-9 and TRBJ2-1, with 13 bases aligning to TRBD2. Trimming took 5 bases from V and 4 from J; bases not matched to a gene: 2. This CDR3 contains 15 residues. CDR1 is SEHNR and CDR2 is FQNEAQ in the germline V gene (reference sequence). Here the CDR3 DNA reads TGTGCCAGCAGCCCACTAGCGGGAGGGTACAATGAGCAGTTCTTC. This gives the protein CASSPLAGGYNEQFF.

The V call is TRBV1, the J call TRBJ2-6; the D call in the table, TRBD1, was not verified against the DNA. TRBV1 is a listed pseudogene. This CDR3 has 14 residues. CDR3 sequence reads: CTSRKQSRANVLTF. The CDR3 DNA is TGCACCAGCAGGAAACAAAGTCGGGCCAACGTCCTGACTTTC.

The chain uses TRBV28 and TRBJ1-1; tentative D call: TRBD1 (5 bases). Trimming removed 3 bases at V and 8 bases at J, with 16 bases between. Germline assignment: CDR1 MDHEN and CDR2 SYDVKM. The CDR3 sequence is 14 residues long. The CDR3 DNA reads as TGTGCCAGCAGTTTGATAGCCGGGACCGCAGAAGCTTTCTTT. Residues: CASSLIAGTAEAFF.

A single count supports this clone. The chain recombines TRBV28 with TRBJ2-7; tentative D call: TRBD2 (6 bases). The CDR3 is made up of 14 amino acids. V was pared by 1 base and J by 6 bases, with 13 bases between. Germline V gene sequence: CDR1 MDHEN, CDR2 SYDVKM. CDR3 sequence reads: CASSLSGGDGEQYF. CDR3 nucleotide sequence: TGTGCCAGCAGTTTATCCGGGGGAGATGGCGAGCAGTACTTC.

The rearrangement joins TRBV28 to TRBJ1-5; 8 nucleotides align to TRBD1. CDR3 size: 12 residues. The V segment lost 7 bases and the J segment 12 bases; nucleotides outside the gene matches: 8. In germline, CDR1 is MDHEN, CDR2 SYDVKM. The CDR3 is CASIHGGQDQHF. CDR3 in DNA: TGTGCCAGCATCCATGGGGGACAGGACCAGCATTTT.

This chain connects TRBV4-1 to TRBJ2-1; 7 bases align to TRBD2. The CDR3 loop spans 15 amino acids. Germline V gene data show CDR1 as MGHRA and CDR2 as YSYEKL. With V trimmed by 2 bases and J by 0 bases, 1 base remained unmatched. In DNA form, the CDR3 reads TGCGCCAGCAGCCAAAGCGGGATCTCCTACAATGAGCAGTTCTTC. Its translation: CASSQSGISYNEQFF.

In this sample, this clone turned up once. The V call is TRBV1, the J call TRBJ2-7; the tabulated D call, TRBD2, remains unverified against the DNA. TRBV1 constitutes a pseudogene. The CDR3 has 17 residues. The CDR3 sequence is CTSSHHCRGAPPHEQYF. Written as DNA, the CDR3 is TGCACCAGCAGCCACCACTGCCGGGGGGCCCCCCCCCACGAGCAGTACTTC.

V usage is TRBV5-6 and J usage is TRBJ2-7, with a weak D call TRBD2 (5 bases). Germline CDR1 is SGHDT and CDR2 is YYEEEE. V dropped 4 bases and J dropped 1 base, with 6 bases sitting between them. This CDR3 spans 12 amino acids. The DNA for the CDR3 is TGTGCCAGCAGCCGGGGATCCTACGAGCAGTACTTC. Its translation is CASSRGSYEQYF.

This chain connects TRBV29-1 to TRBJ2-1; D remains unclear. This CDR3 has 11 amino acids. CDR1 and CDR2 (germline): SQVTM, ANQGSEA. V was pared by 3 bases and J by 4 bases, with 4 bases between. As DNA, the CDR3 is TGCAGCGTTGACGGTTACAATGAGCAGTTCTTC. Translating it yields CSVDGYNEQFF.

The J gene is TRBJ2-5, the V gene TRBV28; 8 bases match TRBD1. The CDR3 is made up of 16 amino acids. V lost 2 bases and J lost 1; bases outside the gene matches: 6. Germline assignment: CDR1 MDHEN and CDR2 SYDVKM. The chain's CDR3 is CASSLTSGGGQETQYF. The CDR3 nucleotides are TGTGCCAGCAGTTTAACCTCAGGGGGCGGCCAAGAGACCCAGTACTTC.

This chain connects TRBV9 to TRBJ2-2, with 11 bases matching TRBD2. After removal of 4 bases from V and 0 bases from J, the junction contained 5 bases not matched to a gene. Germline values: CDR1 SGDLS, CDR2 YYNGEE. The CDR3 sequence is 17 residues long. The CDR3: CASSLYSGRANTGELFF. The CDR3 DNA reads as TGTGCCAGCAGCCTCTATAGCGGGAGGGCGAACACCGGGGAGCTGTTTTTT.